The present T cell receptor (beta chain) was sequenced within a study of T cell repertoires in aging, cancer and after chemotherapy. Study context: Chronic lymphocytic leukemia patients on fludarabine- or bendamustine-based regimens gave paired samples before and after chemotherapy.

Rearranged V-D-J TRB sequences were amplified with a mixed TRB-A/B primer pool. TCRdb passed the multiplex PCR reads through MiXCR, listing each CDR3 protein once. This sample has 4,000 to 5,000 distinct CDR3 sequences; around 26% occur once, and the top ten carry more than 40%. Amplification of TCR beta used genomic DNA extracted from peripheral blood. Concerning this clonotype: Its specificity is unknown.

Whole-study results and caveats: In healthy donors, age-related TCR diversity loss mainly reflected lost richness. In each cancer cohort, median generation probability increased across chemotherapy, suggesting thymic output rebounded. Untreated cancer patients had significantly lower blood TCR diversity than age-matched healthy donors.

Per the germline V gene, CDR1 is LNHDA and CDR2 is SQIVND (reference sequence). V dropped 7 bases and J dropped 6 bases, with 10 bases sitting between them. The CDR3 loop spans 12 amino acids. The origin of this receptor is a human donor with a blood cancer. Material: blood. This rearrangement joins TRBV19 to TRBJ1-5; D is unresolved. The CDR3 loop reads CASKDPGQPQHF. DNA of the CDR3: TGTGCCAGTAAGGACCCGGGTCAGCCCCAGCATTTT.